The 23 T cell receptor beta chains below were found in one sample sequenced in a study of blood T cells in healthy people across ages. Using a J-beta primer mix together with a sample-barcoded 5' primer, a second PCR was run for about 6 to 11 cycles. TCRdb independently ran MiXCR on the 5' RACE reads; one entry per CDR3 protein. The data contain 850,000 to 950,000 distinct CDR3 sequences, 29% of them singletons. The sample comprised blood. The receptors were gathered from a woman older than 75 in good health.

On this clonotype: A much bigger clone sits one base away, suggesting this may be a read error. This chain links TRBV7-2 with TRBJ2-7; TRBD1 matches at 8 bases. Germline loops: CDR1 SGHTA, CDR2 FQGNSA. This CDR3 contains 14 residues. V was clipped by 8 bases and J by 3 bases; unmatched bases: 9. The CDR3 region is CASCWAGGSYEQYF. The CDR3 DNA reads as TGTGCCAGCTGTTGGGCAGGGGGCAGCTACGAGCAGTACTTC.

This clonotype occurred many times. This chain joins TRBV4-3 and TRBJ2-3; 8 positions match TRBD2. The CDR3 extends over 16 amino acids. J lost 6 bases, V lost 6 bases, and 14 bases had no gene match. Germline V gene sequence: CDR1 LGHNA, CDR2 YSLEER. The CDR3 spells CASRRSFGGGADTQYF. The CDR3 DNA reads TGCGCCAGCAGGCGGTCCTTCGGGGGGGGGGCGGATACGCAGTATTTT.

Ten or more counts support this clonotype. This chain uses TRBV7-2 with TRBJ2-3; maybe TRBD2 (6 bases). V dropped 1 base and J dropped 2 bases, with 16 bases sitting between them. Germline assignment: CDR1 SGHTA and CDR2 FQGNSA. CDR3 length: 17 amino acids. CDR3 amino acids: CASSLGPLGGNTDTQYF. In DNA, the CDR3 is TGTGCCAGCAGCTTAGGTCCCCTCGGAGGGAACACAGATACGCAGTATTTT.

J is TRBJ1-2 and V is TRBV15; no clear D. The CDR3 totals 14 residues. The V end was cut by 4 bases, the J end by 7 bases, with 16 bases between. Germline V lookup: CDR1 LNHNV, CDR2 YYDKDF (reference sequence). In DNA, the CDR3 is TGTGCCACCAGCACCTGGACCGCCCTGGCTGGCTACACCTTC. This translates into CATSTWTALAGYTF.

Written as DNA, the CDR3 is TGCGCCAGCAGCAAAGGACAGGGGGGAGGGACCCAGTACTTC. This translates into CASSKGQGGGTQYF. The chain couples TRBV5-1 to TRBJ2-5; 10 bases fit TRBD1. J was trimmed by 7 bases and V by 4 bases; bases with no gene match: 7. The CDR3 is 14 residues long. Germline CDR1 reads SGHRS; CDR2 reads YFSETQ.

Only a few counts were recorded for this clonotype. This may be a read error, as it is one base from a much larger clone. The V and J genes are TRBV12-3 or TRBV12-4 and TRBJ2-1; D is unresolved. The CDR3 sequence is 14 residues long. The CDR3 DNA sequence: TGTGCCGGCAGTTTCGAACAGCCATACAATGAGCAGTTCTTC. Its protein product is CAGSFEQPYNEQFF.

This clonotype was found many times. The rearrangement joins TRBV7-2 to TRBJ2-1; no firm D call. Germline assignment: CDR1 SGHTA and CDR2 FQGNSA. The CDR3 has 12 amino acids. The V gene lost 5 bases and the J gene lost 10 bases, with 12 bases spanning the gap. Written as DNA, the CDR3 is TGTGCCAGCAGCCCGCCACCCGAGGAGCAGTTCTTC. Amino acids: CASSPPPEEQFF.

This clonotype was detected many times. A read error may account for a junction end that differs from germline. The rearrangement uses TRBV5-1 and TRBJ2-1, with 14 nucleotides matching TRBD2. Looked up from germline, CDR1 is SGHRS and CDR2 is YFSETQ. The CDR3 sequence is 14 residues long. The CDR3 is CASSPGTSGGEQFF. The CDR3, as DNA: TGTGCCAGCAGTCCGGGGACTAGCGGGGGTGAGCAGTTCTTC.

At least ten counts were recorded for this clonotype. V and J are TRBV7-8 and TRBJ2-3, with 9 bases that match TRBD2. This CDR3 is built from 16 residues. V lost 7 bases and J lost 2; bases outside the gene matches: 10. Germline CDR1 and CDR2: SGHVS and FQNEAQ. The CDR3 protein is CASTPLASGTTDTQYF. In DNA form, the CDR3 reads TGTGCCAGCACCCCGTTGGCTAGCGGGACCACAGATACGCAGTATTTT.

This clonotype turned up a few times. The chain couples TRBV11-2 to TRBJ2-3; 8 positions agree with TRBD2. V lost 0 bases and J lost 5; bases outside the gene matches: 10. Germline V gives CDR1 SGHAT, CDR2 FQNNGV. The CDR3 runs to 17 residues. The CDR3 DNA follows: TGTGCCAGCAGCTTAGATCGGGGGGGTTTCGGTTTAGATACGCAGTATTTT. Translation gives CASSLDRGGFGLDTQYF.

This clonotype was detected ten times or more. The chain carries TRBV7-2 and TRBJ1-1; D not resolved. This CDR3 has 15 amino acids. V shed 1 base and J shed 1 base, with 10 bases lying between them. Germline loops: CDR1 SGHTA, CDR2 FQGNSA. The CDR3 is CASSLEEGWNTEAFF. In nucleotides, the CDR3 is TGTGCCAGCAGCTTAGAAGAGGGTTGGAACACTGAAGCTTTCTTT.

This clonotype has a count of ten or more. The V and J genes are TRBV20-1 and TRBJ2-7; 8 bases line up with TRBD1. V dropped 4 bases and J dropped 3; count of bases not matched to a gene: 5. Germline V gene data show CDR1 as DFQATT and CDR2 as SNEGSKA (reference sequence). The CDR3 loop spans 13 amino acids. DNA for the CDR3: TGCAGTGCTAAACCTGGGACAGGCTACGAGCAGTACTTC. It is translated as CSAKPGTGYEQYF.

This clonotype occurred a few times. This rearrangement joins TRBV24-1 to TRBJ1-5, with D perhaps TRBD1 (6 bases). The V end lost 3 bases, the J end lost 5 bases, and 13 bases lay between the germline ends. Per germline, CDR1 KGHDR and CDR2 SFDVKD. CDR3 length: 15 amino acids. CDR3: CATSDIGSGDQPQHF. CDR3 nucleotides: TGTGCCACCAGTGATATAGGGTCAGGGGATCAGCCCCAGCATTTT.

This clonotype has a count of ten or more. The J gene is TRBJ2-3, the V gene TRBV12-3 or TRBV12-4, with D tentatively TRBD2 (6 bases). The CDR3 sequence is 15 residues long. Deletions cut 3 bases from V and 4 bases from J, with 14 bases between. Written as DNA, the CDR3 is TGTGCCAGCAGTTTTAGCGGCGTTGGGTCAGATACGCAGTATTTT. Translated, it gives CASSFSGVGSDTQYF.

This clonotype was counted ten times or more. This sequence joins TRBV29-1 and TRBJ2-7; a possible D gene is TRBD2 (5 bases). Germline V lookup: CDR1 SQVTM, CDR2 ANQGSEA. The CDR3 has 13 amino acids. Trimming removed 7 bases from V and 4 bases from J, with 17 bases in between. The CDR3 region has the DNA TGCAGCGCCAGTAGAGGGAGCTTATACGAGCAGTACTTC. Translating gives CSASRGSLYEQYF.

In this sample, this clonotype turned up many times. The chain combines TRBV29-1 with TRBJ2-5, with 8 nucleotides matching TRBD2. The V gene's germline CDR1 is SQVTM and CDR2 ANQGSEA. The V gene end was trimmed by 8 bases and the J gene end by 2 bases; junction bases not matched to a gene: 10. CDR3 size: 14 residues. The CDR3 DNA reads TGCAGCTCCCGGGGGGGTGTGGGACAAGAGACCCAGTACTTC. Translation: CSSRGGVGQETQYF.

This clonotype was found many times. The chain has TRBV20-1 and TRBJ1-2; D gene unclear. Trimming took 0 bases from V and 0 from J, leaving 8 bases between them. There are 14 residues in the CDR3. Germline V gene data show CDR1 as DFQATT and CDR2 as SNEGSKA (reference sequence). The CDR3 reads CSARDPAANYGYTF. The DNA of the CDR3 is TGCAGTGCTAGAGATCCAGCAGCTAACTATGGCTACACCTTC.

This clonotype showed up just a few times. The chain carries TRBV12-3 or TRBV12-4 and TRBJ1-4; D is unclear. The CDR3 covers 18 residues. Trimming took off 3 bases at V and 1 base at J, with 18 bases between the two ends. CDR3 DNA: TGTGCCAGCAGTTTTGCCGGGCCCTCCGGGGAAACTAATGAAAAACTGTTTTTT. It specifies CASSFAGPSGETNEKLFF.

About this clonotype: With a much larger clone just one base away, this may be a read error. J is TRBJ2-1 and V is TRBV5-6; 7 nucleotides match TRBD1. The DNA end favors TRBJ2-7, so the J call may be wrong. The CDR3 totals 16 residues. Germline V gene lookup returns CDR1 SGHDT and CDR2 YYEEEE. CDR3 residues: CASSLQGSRGYNEQYF. CDR3 DNA: TGTGCCAGCAGTTTACAGGGGTCTCGGGGCTACAATGAGCAGTACTTC.

A few counts support this clonotype. This could be a read error, since a much larger clone is one nucleotide away. The chain employs TRBV5-1 and TRBJ2-7; 11 nucleotides align to TRBD1. The germline CDR1 and CDR2 sequences are SGHRS and YFSETQ. The CDR3 length is 15 residues. With V trimmed by 4 bases and J by 7 bases, 10 bases remained unmatched. CDR3 nucleotide sequence: TGCGCCAGCAGCCCCGGGACAGGGGGTTGGAATGAGCAGTACTTC. Its protein product is CASSPGTGGWNEQYF.

Many counts were recorded for this clonotype. The chain links TRBV11-2 to TRBJ2-1; D is possibly TRBD1 (6 bases). The CDR3 consists of 17 residues. The ends were cut back, 5 bases at V and 4 bases at J, with 21 bases in the middle. Germline-derived CDR1 and CDR2 are SGHAT and FQNNGV. The CDR3 is CASSKRQARGGYNEQFF. The CDR3 DNA reads TGTGCCAGCAGCAAAAGACAGGCGAGAGGTGGTTACAATGAGCAGTTCTTC.

The J gene is TRBJ2-1, the V gene TRBV20-1; 9 bases are a match to TRBD2. The CDR3 length is 15 residues. CDR1 is DFQATT and CDR2 is SNEGSKA in the germline V gene (reference sequence). The J segment lost 4 bases and the V segment lost 0 bases, leaving 4 bases of the junction unmatched. DNA of the CDR3: TGCAGTGCTAGAGATCGGCGGGGGGGGTACAATGAGCAGTTCTTC. Translating it yields CSARDRRGGYNEQFF.

This clonotype has a handful of counts. Sequence at one end of the junction differs from germline and may be a read error. This chain joins TRBV6-1 and TRBJ2-4; 8 nucleotides agree with TRBD1. The J call could be wrong; TRBJ2-5 is a better fit for the DNA end. Germline CDR1 MNHNS, CDR2 SASEGT. The CDR3 is 16 residues long. Here the CDR3 reads CASSVRGQGVQGTQYF. CDR3 DNA sequence: TGTGCCAGCAGTGTTAGAGGACAGGGAGTCCAAGGGACCCAGTACTTC.